The 2 T cell receptor beta chains in this list originate from one sample, sequenced in a study of T cell changes during pregnancy in multiple sclerosis. The data were produced by immunoSEQ multiplex PCR, yet TCRdb's version contains in-frame clones alone and is incomplete. The table shows roughly 31,000 clones, with more than 80% occurring only once. The sample was CD4+ T cells from peripheral blood mononuclear cells, taken in the first trimester of pregnancy. The receptor set was obtained from a female donor with multiple sclerosis, enrolled in a pregnancy study.

The chain recombines TRBV5-1 with TRBJ2-7; maybe TRBD1 (6 bases). Germline loops: CDR1 SGHRS, CDR2 YFSETQ. CDR3 length equals 14 residues. V dropped 3 bases and J dropped 6 bases, with 16 bases sitting between them. Written as DNA, the CDR3 is TGCGCCAGCAGCTCTTACCCAGGGGAAGGCGAGCAGTACTTC. Translated: CASSSYPGEGEQYF.

The CDR3 is CSVGGLAGGSLGNTDTQYF. For the CDR3, the DNA is TGCAGCGTTGGGGGTCTAGCGGGGGGGTCCCTTGGAAACACAGATACGCAGTATTTT. The chain employs TRBV29-1 and TRBJ2-3; 12 nucleotides agree with TRBD2. The CDR3 length is 19 residues. Germline CDR1 is SQVTM and CDR2 is ANQGSEA. The trim removed 4 bases at V and 2 bases at J, leaving 16 bases unmatched.